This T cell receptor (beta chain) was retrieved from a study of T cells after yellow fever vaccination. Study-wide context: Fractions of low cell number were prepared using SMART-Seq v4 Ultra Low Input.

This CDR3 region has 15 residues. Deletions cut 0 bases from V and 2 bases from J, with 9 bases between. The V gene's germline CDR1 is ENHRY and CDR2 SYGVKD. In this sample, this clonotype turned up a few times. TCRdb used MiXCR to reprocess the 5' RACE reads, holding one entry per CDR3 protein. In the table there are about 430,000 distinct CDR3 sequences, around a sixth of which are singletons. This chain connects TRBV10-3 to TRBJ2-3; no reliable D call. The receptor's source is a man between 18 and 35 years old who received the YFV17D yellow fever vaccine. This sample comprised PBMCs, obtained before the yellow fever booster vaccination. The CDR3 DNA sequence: TGTGCCATCAGTGAGTCAGGGCGAGACACAGATACGCAGTATTTT. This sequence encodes CAISESGRDTDTQYF.